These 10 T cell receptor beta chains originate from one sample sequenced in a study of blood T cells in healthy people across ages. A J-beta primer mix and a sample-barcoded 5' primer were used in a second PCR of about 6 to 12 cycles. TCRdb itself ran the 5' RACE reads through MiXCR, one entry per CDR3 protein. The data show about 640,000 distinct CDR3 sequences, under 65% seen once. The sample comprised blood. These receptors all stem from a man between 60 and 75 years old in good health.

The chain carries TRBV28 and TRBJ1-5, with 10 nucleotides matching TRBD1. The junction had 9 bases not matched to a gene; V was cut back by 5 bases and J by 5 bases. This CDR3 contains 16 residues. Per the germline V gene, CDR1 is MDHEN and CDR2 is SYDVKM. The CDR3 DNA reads TGTGCCAGCAGTGGTCCCCGAGACAGGGGGCATCAGCCCCAGCATTTT. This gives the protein CASSGPRDRGHQPQHF.

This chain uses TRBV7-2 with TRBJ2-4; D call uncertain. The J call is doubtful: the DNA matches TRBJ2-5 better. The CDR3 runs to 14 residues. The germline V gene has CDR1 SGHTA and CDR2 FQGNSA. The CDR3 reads CASSLALGLETQYF. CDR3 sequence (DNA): TGTGCCAGCAGCTTAGCGTTGGGTTTAGAGACCCAGTACTTC.

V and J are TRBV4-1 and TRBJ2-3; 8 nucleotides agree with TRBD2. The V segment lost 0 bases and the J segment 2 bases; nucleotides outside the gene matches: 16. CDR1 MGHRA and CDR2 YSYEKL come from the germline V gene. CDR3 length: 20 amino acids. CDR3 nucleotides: TGCGCCAGCAGCCAAGATTCGCTAGCGGGCCTGCCCGCCCACACAGATACGCAGTATTTT. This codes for CASSQDSLAGLPAHTDTQYF.

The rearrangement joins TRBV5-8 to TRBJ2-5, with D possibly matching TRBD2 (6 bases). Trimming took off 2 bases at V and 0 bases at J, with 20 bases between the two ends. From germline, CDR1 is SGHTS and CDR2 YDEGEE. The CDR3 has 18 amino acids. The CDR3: CASSFGGVGGWYQETQYF. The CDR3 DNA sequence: TGTGCCAGCAGCTTCGGCGGGGTTGGCGGCTGGTACCAAGAGACCCAGTACTTC.

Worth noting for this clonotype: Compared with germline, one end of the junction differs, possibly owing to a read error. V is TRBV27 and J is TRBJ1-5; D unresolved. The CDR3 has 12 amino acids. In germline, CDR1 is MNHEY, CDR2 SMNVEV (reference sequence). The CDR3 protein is CASSSVNEPQHF. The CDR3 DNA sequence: TGTGCCAGCAGTTCCGTCAATGAGCCCCAGCATTTT.

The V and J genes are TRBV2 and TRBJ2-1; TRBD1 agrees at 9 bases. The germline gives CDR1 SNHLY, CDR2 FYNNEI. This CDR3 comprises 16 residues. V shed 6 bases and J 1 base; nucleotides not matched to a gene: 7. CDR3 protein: CASRPRTGVSYNEQFF. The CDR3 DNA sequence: TGTGCCAGCAGACCGAGGACAGGGGTGTCCTACAATGAGCAGTTCTTC.

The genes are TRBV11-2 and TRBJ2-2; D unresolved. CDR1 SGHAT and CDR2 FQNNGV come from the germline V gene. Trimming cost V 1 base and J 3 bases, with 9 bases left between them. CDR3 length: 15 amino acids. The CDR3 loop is CASSLGVPYTGELFF. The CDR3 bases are TGTGCCAGCAGCTTAGGGGTCCCATACACCGGGGAGCTGTTTTTT.

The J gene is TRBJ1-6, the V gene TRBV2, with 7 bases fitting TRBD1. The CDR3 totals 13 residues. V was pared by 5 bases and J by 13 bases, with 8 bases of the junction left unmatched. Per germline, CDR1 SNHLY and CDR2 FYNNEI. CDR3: CASSLGTVFPLHF. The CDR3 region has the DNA TGTGCCAGCAGTCTAGGGACAGTTTTTCCCCTCCACTTT.

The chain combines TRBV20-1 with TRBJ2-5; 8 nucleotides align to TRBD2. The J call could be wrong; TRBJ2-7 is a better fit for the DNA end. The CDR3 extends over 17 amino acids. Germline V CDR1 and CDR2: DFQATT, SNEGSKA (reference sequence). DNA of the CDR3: TGCAGTGCTAGAATCGCGGGAACAGCGGGAGAACCCTACGAGCAGTACTTC. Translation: CSARIAGTAGEPYEQYF.

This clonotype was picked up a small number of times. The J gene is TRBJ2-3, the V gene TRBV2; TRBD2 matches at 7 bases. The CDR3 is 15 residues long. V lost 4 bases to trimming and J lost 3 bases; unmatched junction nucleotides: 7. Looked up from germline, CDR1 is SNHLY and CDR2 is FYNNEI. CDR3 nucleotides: TGTGCCAGCAGTGCGCAGCTAGCGGTAACAGATACGCAGTATTTT. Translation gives CASSAQLAVTDTQYF.